This T cell receptor (beta chain) is drawn from a study of long-term antiretroviral therapy in people with HIV (dated by TCRdb to 2021 to 2024). With regard to the full study: The earliest samples were collected about a decade before the 2015 WHO recommendation for immediate ART, when ART was typically delayed until CD4 counts fell. Whether ART initiation and durable HIV suppression were associated with changes in peripheral blood TRB repertoire composition and diversity was tested in a retrospective serial study. The cohort contributed over 150 cryopreserved PBMC samples from a few dozen adults with confirmed HIV infection, collected serially over a mean of approximately six years (range 1-12). Of the roughly 27 participants with HIV, approximately twelve were female. No cross-contamination during QIAcube processing was shown when test extractions of a monoclonal T-cell line were performed alongside 25 to 35 polyclonal samples.

Beyond this particular receptor, the publication reports: The samples span the years 2004 to 2017, and the ART regimens used may be less effective than current regimens. HIV repertoires had narrower CDR3 length ranges than controls, and the network structure suggested an antigen-experienced repertoire that shifted only slightly toward naive after ART. At every time point, the repertoire was dominated by expanded TRB clones first identified before ART initiation, although this dominance fluctuated and, in many PLHIV, declined after ART. Limited PBMC availability meant only the TCR beta chain was sequenced, without alpha chain pairing. Inferences about post-ART repertoire changes are limited because no data were available on ART adherence, viral resistance or therapy changes. Because pre-ART samples had limited cell numbers, unsorted PBMC were profiled rather than sorted CD4+ and CD8+ T cells. Starting ART was linked to a significant rise in TRB diversity, yet even with long-term ART the diversity remained significantly lower than in transplant donor controls.

Participants were included only if at least one PBMC sample before ART initiation and at least two post-ART samples were available. Treatment was received in the United States of America by all participants with HIV. Before DNA extraction, cryopreserved samples containing about 0.9-10 million PBMC were thawed and washed. At the time of the earliest PBMC sample, participants with HIV were aged between roughly 23 and 60 years. PBMC samples were contributed by each participant from 1-4 timepoints before ART initiation and 2-8 timepoints after ART initiation, with a median of 7 samples. Serial HIV viral load, CD4+ T-cell count, ART history and demographic data were obtained for every participant. Genomic DNA was extracted from unsorted PBMC with a Qiagen kit on a QIAcube, processed in batches of 12 samples. From its cysteine to its phenylalanine, the CDR3 spans 12 amino acids. The kept DNA is CDR3 alone, 36 bases in frame from the first base. After removal of 5 bases from V and 8 bases from J, the junction retains 5 bases not matched to a gene. For CDR1 and CDR2, the germline V gene lists SNHLY and FYNNEI.

As regards this clone: The antigen this receptor binds is unknown. No much larger clone exists at a distance of one base, and base qualities are not known.

The immunoSEQ hsTCRB v3.0 assay was used at survey level resolution to sequence the TRB variable region. The targeted TRB sequencing depth was roughly 40,000-55,000 T-cell genomes per sample. TRB libraries were pooled and sequenced on an Illumina MiSeq using a v3 150-cycle kit. The paper's processing steps were these. Analysis of repertoires was carried out in R inside a reproducible Nextflow workflow spanning QC, data transformation and analysis. LymphoSeq2, an R package for exploring AIRR-Seq data, was used to implement the custom analyses. A few samples that yielded fewer than 5000 total TRB sequences were excluded, so that around 190 HIV repertoires were analyzed. Among the approximately 190 retained HIV repertoires, some 60 were collected before ART initiation and roughly 130 were collected after ART initiation. Repertoires were downsampled to 5000 TRB nucleotide sequences, with summary statistics averaged over 100 downsampling iterations. Only TRB sequences with CDR3 regions of at least seven amino acids were retained for analysis. Diversity was assessed using a clonality score derived from Shannon entropy and using the Gini coefficient. In repertoire networks, the top 5000 CDR3 amino acid sequences were linked whenever an edit distance of one separated two sequences. For TRB CDR3 amino acid sequences, GLIPH2 was used to predict antigen specificity groups and MHC restriction. To flag known associations with CMV, EBV, HIV or tissue antigens, CDR3 amino acid sequences were compared against VDJdb and McPAS-TCR. Pre-ART, post-ART and control groups were compared with Wilcoxon signed-rank tests and Holm-Bonferroni correction. TCRdb limited this immuneACCESS table to in-frame rearrangements with V and J called. A share of clones is missing; checked studies link under half to unresolved V genes, and the rest is unexplained. V and J calls and clone size come straight from that table; D and trimming were deduced from the DNA. This sample holds around 20,000 clones; about 76% were observed only once. The ten largest clones represent 12% of the sample.

The material was unsorted PBMCs, obtained 0.1 years before starting antiretroviral therapy. The rearranged segments are TRBV2 and TRBJ2-7; TRBD1 lines up with 8 middle nucleotides. The sequence came from a man aged 40-50 years with HIV. CDR3 protein: CASSYGQGQQYF. The sequence in DNA is TGTGCCAGCAGTTACGGACAGGGTCAGCAGTACTTC.